This is a list of T cell receptor beta chains from one sample in a study of early T cells in non-severe SARS-CoV-2 infection. Via MiXCR, TCRdb re-called the 5' RACE reads, giving one row per CDR3 protein. This sample has about 77,000 distinct CDR3 sequences; 8.5% to 10% occur once, and the top ten carry about 4.8%. Sequencing used whole blood. The receptors stem from an adult who was a healthcare worker with PCR-confirmed SARS-CoV-2 infection or an uninfected control (not recorded which). The CDR3 runs from the conserved cysteine through the conserved F or W. The D gene is left open where the match is weak. The listing skips clone size in some rows; elsewhere it reads once, few, many or a size class.

>NA|NA|TRBJ2-1|TRBV11-2
CASSSDRLAHEQFF
TGTGCCAGCAGCTCCGACCGTCTAGCGCATGAGCAGTTCTTC
>few|TRBD2|TRBJ2-5|TRBV29-1
CSVGWTSGFQETQYF
TGCAGCGTTGGGTGGACTAGCGGCTTCCAAGAGACCCAGTACTTC
>NA|TRBD2|TRBJ2-7|TRBV6-1
CASSEIWRGKGYEQYF
TGTGCCAGCAGTGAAATATGGCGGGGGAAGGGCTACGAGCAGTACTTC
>many|TRBD2|TRBJ2-2|TRBV7-6
CASSSGRREALLNTGELFF
TGTGCCAGCAGCTCCGGACGGCGGGAGGCCTTATTAAACACCGGGGAGCTGTTTTTT
>few|TRBD2|TRBJ2-1|TRBV7-9
CASSFGLAGGDEQFF
TGTGCCAGCAGCTTCGGGCTAGCGGGAGGGGATGAGCAGTTCTTC
>many|TRBD2|TRBJ2-3|TRBV3-1
CASSQDESGGATRTQYF
TGTGCCAGCAGCCAAGATGAAAGCGGGGGGGCCACAAGGACGCAGTATTTT
>NA|NA|TRBJ2-1|TRBV7-9
CASSLVARSSYNEQFF
TGTGCCAGCAGCTTAGTTGCGCGGAGCTCCTACAATGAGCAGTTCTTC
>NA|NA|TRBJ2-1|TRBV24-1
CATSGGNEQFF
TGTGCCACCAGTGGGGGAAATGAGCAGTTCTTC
>NA|NA|TRBJ2-1|TRBV5-6
CASSPPAGYNEQFF
TGTGCCAGCAGCCCGCCCGCGGGCTACAATGAGCAGTTCTTC
>many|TRBD1|TRBJ2-1|TRBV28
CASSFLDRAYNEQFF
TGTGCCAGCAGTTTTCTAGACAGGGCATACAATGAGCAGTTCTTC
>NA|TRBD1|TRBJ1-2|TRBV14
CASSQAGQNYGYTF
TGTGCCAGCAGCCAAGCGGGACAGAACTATGGCTACACCTTC
>few|TRBD1|TRBJ1-1|TRBV12-3/TRBV12-4
CASRQGALSTEAFF
TGTGCCAGCAGGCAGGGGGCCCTATCCACTGAAGCTTTCTTT
>NA|NA|TRBJ2-7|TRBV10-2
CASRISGSSYEQYF
TGCGCCAGCAGGATTAGCGGTAGCTCCTACGAGCAGTACTTC
>many|NA|TRBJ2-1|TRBV20-1
CSARTPQRKARNEQFF
TGCAGTGCTAGAACCCCCCAGCGGAAGGCCCGCAATGAGCAGTTCTTC
>NA|NA|TRBJ2-1|TRBV3-1
CASSQEPNEQFF
TGTGCCAGCAGCCAAGAACCGAATGAGCAGTTCTTC
>many|TRBD1|TRBJ1-1|TRBV4-1
CASSPRTGLTEVFF
TGCGCCAGCAGCCCGAGGACAGGTCTCACTGAAGTTTTCTTT
>NA|NA|TRBJ2-3|TRBV11-2
CASTLTGEGLRTDTQYF
TGTGCCAGCACCCTTACCGGAGAGGGGTTGAGGACAGATACGCAGTATTTT
>many|TRBD1|TRBJ2-7|TRBV19
CASSARDSSYEQYF
TGTGCCAGTAGTGCACGGGACAGCTCCTACGAGCAGTACTTC
>many|NA|TRBJ1-6|TRBV19
CASSLGQLDNSPLHF
TGTGCCAGTAGCTTAGGACAGCTCGATAATTCACCCCTCCACTTT
>many|NA|TRBJ2-3|TRBV4-1
CASSQEWWIPDTQYF
TGCGCCAGCAGCCAAGAGTGGTGGATCCCAGATACGCAGTATTTT
>many|TRBD2|TRBJ2-3|TRBV7-2
CASSLKFSGSADTQYF
TGTGCCAGCAGCTTAAAATTTAGCGGGAGTGCAGATACGCAGTATTTT
>NA|TRBD2|TRBJ2-5|TRBV9
CASSDGTSGIGETQYF
TGTGCCAGCAGCGATGGGACTAGCGGGATCGGTGAGACCCAGTACTTC
>few|NA|TRBJ1-4|TRBV25-1
CASSEFATTNEKLFF
TGTGCCAGCAGTGAATTCGCAACAACTAATGAAAAACTGTTTTTT
>many|NA|TRBJ2-2|TRBV3-1
CASGRGTGELFF
TGTGCCAGCGGCCGGGGCACCGGGGAGCTGTTTTTT
>many|TRBD2|TRBJ2-1|TRBV15
CATSRDLAARNEQFF
TGTGCCACCAGCAGAGATCTAGCGGCGAGGAATGAGCAGTTCTTC
>many|NA|TRBJ2-3|TRBV25-1
CASSEQGTAQYF
TGTGCCAGCAGTGAACAAGGGACGGCGCAGTATTTT
>many|NA|TRBJ1-2|TRBV28
CANLDSYGYTF
TGTGCCAATCTGGACAGCTATGGCTACACCTTC
>many|NA|TRBJ2-7|TRBV5-1
CASSRTGQSYEQYF
TGCGCCAGCAGCCGGACTGGACAGTCCTACGAGCAGTACTTC
>many|TRBD1|TRBJ1-2|TRBV29-1
CSAGTALSYGYTF
TGCAGCGCTGGGACAGCGCTTAGCTATGGCTACACCTTC
>many|NA|TRBJ1-5|TRBV27
CASRLYSNQPQHF
TGTGCCAGCAGGCTATATAGCAATCAGCCCCAGCATTTT
>NA|TRBD2|TRBJ2-2|TRBV12-3/TRBV12-4
CASSPGGAGMTGELFF
TGTGCCAGCAGCCCCGGGGGGGCGGGAATGACCGGGGAGCTGTTTTTT
>many|NA|TRBJ1-1|TRBV5-1
CASSLTGGTTEAFF
TGCGCCAGCAGCTTAACAGGCGGGACCACTGAAGCTTTCTTT
>many|NA|TRBJ2-1|TRBV5-4
CASHRGGLYNEQFF
TGTGCCAGCCACCGCGGGGGCCTCTACAATGAGCAGTTCTTC
>many|NA|TRBJ2-2|TRBV28
CASSFPGELFF
TGTGCCAGCAGTTTCCCCGGGGAGCTGTTTTTT
>few|TRBD2|TRBJ2-3|TRBV3-1
CASSQAGGLRTDTQYF
TGTGCCAGCAGCCAAGCGGGGGGACTCCGCACAGATACGCAGTATTTT
>few|NA|TRBJ2-7|TRBV2
CASVEGFSYEQYF
TGTGCCAGCGTCGAAGGGTTCTCCTACGAGCAGTACTTC
>many|NA|TRBJ2-4|TRBV7-8
CASSSSPRQENIQYF
TGTGCCAGCAGCTCCTCCCCTCGACAGGAAAACATTCAGTACTTC
>few|TRBD1|TRBJ1-2|TRBV27
CASSLSPGTAHSNYGYTF
TGTGCCAGCAGTTTATCCCCCGGGACAGCGCACTCTAACTATGGCTACACCTTC
>NA|NA|TRBJ2-2|TRBV4-2
CASSQGWSTGELFF
TGTGCCAGCAGCCAAGGGTGGTCCACCGGGGAGCTGTTTTTT
>many|TRBD2|TRBJ2-2|TRBV10-2
CASTGLVDTGELFF
TGCGCCAGCACCGGACTAGTCGACACCGGGGAGCTGTTTTTT
>NA|TRBD2|TRBJ2-3|TRBV27
CASSLLAGGPSDTQYF
TGTGCCAGCAGCCTACTAGCGGGAGGGCCGTCGGATACGCAGTATTTT